Listed here are 25 T cell receptor beta chains from one sample, sequenced in a study of cytotoxic CD8 clonotypes in ibrutinib-treated CLL. Produced via immunoSEQ multiplex PCR; TCRdb's table is partial and in-frame only. This sample carries nearly 85,000 clones, roughly three quarters of them seen once, and the ten largest clones take 4% to 5.5%. The input for sequencing was PBMCs, taken after 12 months of ibrutinib treatment. These receptors came from a human donor with chronic lymphocytic leukemia.

In its sample, this clone was seen once. The J gene is TRBJ2-7, the V gene TRBV5-1, with D perhaps TRBD1 (6 bases). Germline CDR1 reads SGHRS; CDR2 reads YFSETQ. V was clipped by 3 bases and J by 4 bases, with 14 bases between them. The CDR3 contains 14 residues. CDR3 protein: CASSSTGPRYEQYF. CDR3 nucleotides: TGCGCCAGCAGCTCCACAGGGCCCCGATACGAGCAGTACTTC.

The chain is built from TRBV7-9 and TRBJ2-5; TRBD2 aligns across 8 bases. Germline V CDR1 and CDR2: SEHNR, FQNEAQ (reference sequence). V gave up 6 bases and J gave up 2 bases; unmatched junction bases: 5. The CDR3 length is 14 residues. The CDR3 region is CASRPRGGQETQYF. CDR3 bases: TGTGCCAGCAGACCTCGGGGGGGGCAAGAGACCCAGTACTTC.

This sequence joins TRBV6-6 and TRBJ2-7; D remains unclear. With 6 bases removed from V and 1 base from J, the gap between germline ends came to 13 bases. Germline V CDR1 and CDR2: MNHNY, SVGAGI (reference sequence). The CDR3 has 14 amino acids. CDR3 DNA sequence: TGTGCCAGCAGACTCTCGACGGATTCCTACGAGCAGTACTTC. It translates to CASRLSTDSYEQYF.

This clone was recorded once. This chain links TRBV15 with TRBJ2-3, with 8 bases fitting TRBD2. The germline V gene encodes CDR1 LNHNV and CDR2 YYDKDF (reference sequence). Germline trimming cut 5 bases from V and 2 bases from J; bases unmatched to any gene: 6. The CDR3 loop spans 15 amino acids. CDR3 DNA sequence: TGTGCCACCAGCGAGGTAGCGGGGTTCACAGATACGCAGTATTTT. Translation: CATSEVAGFTDTQYF.

The V gene is TRBV5-4, the J gene TRBJ2-3; 8 bases line up with TRBD2. The CDR3 totals 15 residues. Losses at the gene ends were 2 bases for V and 1 base for J; bases not matched to a gene: 3. The germline V gene has CDR1 SGHNT and CDR2 YYREEE (reference sequence). CDR3 region: CASSFGGAGTDTQYF. The CDR3 DNA reads TGTGCCAGCAGCTTCGGGGGGGCGGGCACAGATACGCAGTATTTT.

A few counts support this clone. The rearrangement uses TRBV6-6 and TRBJ2-6; perhaps TRBD1 as D (6 bases). Germline CDR1 reads MNHNY; CDR2 reads SVGAGI (reference sequence). Trimming stripped 7 bases from V and 4 bases from J, with 14 bases between. The CDR3 is 15 residues long. The DNA of the CDR3 is TGTGCCAGCACAGGGGTGGCTTGGGGGGCCAACGTCCTGACTTTC. This encodes CASTGVAWGANVLTF.

The V and J genes are TRBV5-1 and TRBJ2-7; TRBD1 aligns across 10 bases. Germline assignment: CDR1 SGHRS and CDR2 YFSETQ. This CDR3 is built from 15 residues. After removal of 4 bases from V and 3 bases from J, the junction contained 7 bases not matched to a gene. The CDR3 sequence is CASSETGQGRYEQYF. The CDR3 nucleotides are TGCGCCAGCAGCGAAACGGGACAGGGGCGCTACGAGCAGTACTTC.

This clone was detected a few times. This chain uses TRBV2 with TRBJ1-1; no firm D call. This CDR3 is built from 13 residues. The germline V gene encodes CDR1 SNHLY and CDR2 FYNNEI. The germline V and J ends were trimmed by 5 bases and 1 base, with 8 bases remaining between them. CDR3 sequence: CASSLEGNTEAFF. CDR3 nucleotides: TGTGCCAGCAGTTTGGAGGGGAACACTGAAGCTTTCTTT.

The rearrangement joins TRBV9 to TRBJ2-1, with D unclear. The CDR3 has 15 amino acids. Germline CDR1 and CDR2: SGDLS and YYNGEE. V lost 0 bases to trimming and J lost 5 bases, with 12 bases between them. The CDR3 DNA reads TGTGCCAGCAGCGTAGGGGGTAGGGTGAACAATGAGCAGTTCTTC. It translates to CASSVGGRVNNEQFF.

The chain employs TRBV7-7 and TRBJ2-2, with D hard to call. The CDR3 extends over 12 amino acids. Trimming left V 0 bases short and J 8 bases short, with 4 bases between. Germline V gene lookup returns CDR1 SSHAT and CDR2 FNYEAQ (reference sequence). The CDR3 DNA reads as TGTGCCAGCAGCTTAGCAGGGGGGGAGCTGTTTTTT. Translating gives CASSLAGGELFF. Together with reference TRBV7-7 and TRBJ2-2, the CDR3 gives the full variable domain: GAGVSQSPRYKVTKRGQDVTLRCDPISSHATLYWYQQALGQGPEFLTYFNYEAQPDKSGLPSDRFSAERPEGSISTLTIQRTEQRDSAMYRCASSLAGGELFFGEGSRLTVL.

The V call is TRBV7-3, the J call TRBJ2-3; 7 nucleotides align to TRBD2. The CDR3 has 16 residues. V was pared by 5 bases and J by 7 bases, with 15 bases of the junction left unmatched. CDR1 SGHTA and CDR2 FQGTGA come from the germline V gene. CDR3 region: CASSPGPVGGLYTQYF. The DNA of the CDR3 is TGTGCCAGCAGCCCCGGGCCAGTGGGAGGGTTGTATACGCAGTATTTT.

Concerning this clone: One end of the junction fails to match germline, which may point to a read error. This chain uses TRBV4-1 with TRBJ1-5, with 7 bases that match TRBD1. The length of the CDR3 is 15 residues. From germline, CDR1 is MGHRA and CDR2 YSYEKL. The CDR3 protein is CASSQDWTGNRPQHF. CDR3 nucleotide sequence: TGCGCCAGCAGCCAAGATTGGACAGGCAATCGGCCCCAGCATTTT.

The chain carries TRBV11-2 and TRBJ2-1, with TRBD2 as a possible D gene (6 bases). Germline V lookup: CDR1 SGHAT, CDR2 FQNNGV. V shed 3 bases and J shed 0 bases, with 9 bases lying between them. The CDR3 runs to 15 residues. The DNA for the CDR3 is TGTGCCAGCAGCTTGGAGGGTAACTCCTACAATGAGCAGTTCTTC. This gives the protein CASSLEGNSYNEQFF.

The gene calls are TRBV27 and TRBJ1-5; D is uncertain. V was cut by 3 bases and J by 4 bases, with 10 bases left in between. CDR1 is MNHEY and CDR2 is SMNVEV in the germline V gene (reference sequence). The length of the CDR3 is 14 residues. CDR3 DNA: TGTGCCAGCAGTTTGAAGGACGCAAATCAGCCCCAGCATTTT. Its translation: CASSLKDANQPQHF.

The gene calls are TRBV30 and TRBJ2-3; D possibly uses TRBD1 or TRBD2 (6 bases each). Germline lookup yields CDR1 GTSNPN and CDR2 SVGIG (reference sequence). V was pared by 3 bases and J by 0 bases, with 10 bases between. The CDR3 length is 14 residues. Here the CDR3 DNA reads TGTGCCTGGAGCGGGGGCCAGAGCACAGATACGCAGTATTTT. Translated: CAWSGGQSTDTQYF.

The chain combines TRBV9 with TRBJ1-3; D uncertain. The CDR3 sequence is 16 residues long. Germline values: CDR1 SGDLS, CDR2 YYNGEE. V lost 4 bases to trimming and J lost 0 bases, with 14 bases between them. CDR3 bases: TGTGCCAGCAGCCAGGCCGCCTTAGCCTCTGGAAACACCATATATTTT. It is translated as CASSQAALASGNTIYF.

The chain uses TRBV27 and TRBJ1-6, with a tentative D call TRBD1 (5 bases). The CDR3 contains 16 residues. V lost 6 bases to trimming and J lost 6 bases, with 18 bases between them. Per germline, CDR1 MNHEY and CDR2 SMNVEV (reference sequence). CDR3 nucleotides: TGTGCCAGCAGCCCATGGGGGGGGGTTAGTAATTCACCCCTCCACTTT. Encoded protein: CASSPWGGVSNSPLHF.

This rearrangement joins TRBV6-6 to TRBJ1-1, with D perhaps matching TRBD1 (5 bases). Germline CDR1 MNHNY, CDR2 SVGAGI (reference sequence). V lost 10 bases and J lost 1, with 13 bases in between. The CDR3 loop spans 13 amino acids. Here the CDR3 reads CATGRTGNTEAFF. CDR3 coding DNA: TGTGCCACAGGCCGAACAGGGAACACTGAAGCTTTCTTT.

The rearrangement joins TRBV7-6 to TRBJ2-5, with 9 bases fitting TRBD2. From germline, CDR1 is SGHVS and CDR2 FNYEAQ. V lost 5 bases to trimming and J lost 5 bases; unmatched junction nucleotides: 12. The CDR3 contains 16 residues. The CDR3 DNA reads as TGTGCCAGCAGCCCAATCATAGCGGGAGTGGGGGAGACCCAGTACTTC. Its translation: CASSPIIAGVGETQYF.

CDR3 in amino acids: CASSLSSGVAGGEQFF. The CDR3 nucleotides are TGTGCCAGCAGCTTGTCGAGCGGGGTGGCGGGAGGTGAGCAGTTCTTC. The V call is TRBV7-2, the J call TRBJ2-1, with TRBD2 identical over 8 bases. V dropped 3 bases and J dropped 9; count of bases not matched to a gene: 13. The CDR3 spans 16 residues. Per germline, CDR1 SGHTA and CDR2 FQGNSA.

The chain joins TRBV27 to TRBJ2-2, with 7 bases fitting TRBD2. V was pared by 7 bases and J by 6 bases, with 8 bases of the junction left unmatched. Germline V gene sequence: CDR1 MNHEY, CDR2 SMNVEV (reference sequence). This CDR3 is 14 amino acids long. As DNA, the CDR3 is TGTGCCAGCACGACTAGCTGGGGTGCCGGGGAGCTGTTTTTT. Translation gives CASTTSWGAGELFF.

The chain uses TRBV6-6 and TRBJ1-2, with a weak D call TRBD1 (5 bases). The V end lost 0 bases, the J end lost 3 bases, and 8 bases lay between the germline ends. CDR1 MNHNY and CDR2 SVGAGI come from the germline V gene (reference sequence). The CDR3 totals 14 residues. The CDR3 nucleotides are TGTGCCAGCAGTTACTCCGGCAGGGACTATGGCTACACCTTC. The encoded protein is CASSYSGRDYGYTF.

J is TRBJ1-2 and V is TRBV28; D gene unclear. Trimming pared 6 bases from V and 1 base from J, leaving 3 bases between. The V gene's germline CDR1 is MDHEN and CDR2 SYDVKM. This CDR3 contains 11 residues. The CDR3 spells CASSHNYGYTF. CDR3 bases: TGTGCCAGCAGCCATAACTATGGCTACACCTTC.

The chain links TRBV18 to TRBJ2-1; unclear D gene. The germline V and J ends were trimmed by 3 bases and 4 bases, with 10 bases remaining between them. CDR1 and CDR2 (germline): KGHSH, LQKENI. The CDR3 has 14 residues. CDR3 loop: CASSPSVVYNEQFF. The CDR3 bases are TGTGCCAGCTCACCCTCGGTAGTTTACAATGAGCAGTTCTTC.

The chain employs TRBV6-1 and TRBJ2-3; D is possibly TRBD1 (5 bases). Germline V CDR1 and CDR2: MNHNS, SASEGT. With 7 bases removed from V and 3 bases from J, the gap between germline ends came to 17 bases. The CDR3 sequence is 15 residues long. CDR3 in DNA: TGTGCCAGCACCTCCCAGGGCGCTGGTACAGATACGCAGTATTTT. Translated: CASTSQGAGTDTQYF.